This T cell receptor (beta chain) was sequenced for a study of cytomegalovirus exposure and HLA in healthy donors. Study outcomes and limitations: According to an earlier analysis, most TCR beta V segments yielded productive rearrangements about 90% or about 30% of the time.

Trimming removed 0 bases at V and 4 bases at J, with 9 bases between. Germline CDR1 is MGHRA and CDR2 is YSYEKL. CDR3 length: 15 residues. The PCR had 60 Vbeta and 13 Jbeta primers. Repertoires were generated with immunoSEQ multiplex PCR, while TCRdb's copy carries only in-frame clones and drops some. The sample consists of around 130,000 clones, around 80% of them appearing once. As regards this clone: Its antigen is unknown.

The material sequenced was PBMCs. This chain connects TRBV4-1 to TRBJ1-4; no clear D gene. The TCR originated in a man in his fifties or sixties in good health and CMV-seronegative. The chain's CDR3 is CASSQDGVLNEKLFF. DNA of the CDR3: TGCGCCAGCAGCCAAGACGGGGTCCTTAATGAAAAACTGTTTTTT.